This T cell receptor beta chain was obtained from a study of blood T cell repertoires in COVID-19 (dated by TCRdb to 2018 to 2021). For the study in its entirety: Samples covering the acute and convalescent phases of COVID-19 were provided by collaborators in the United States, Italy and Spain. Where available, HLA class I and class II types were taken from metadata supplied by the sample provider and were not determined by assay-based typing. The repertoires were released in a freely available public database meant as a resource for research on the immune response to SARS-CoV-2. The dataset comprised deeply sampled blood TCRbeta repertoires from subjects exposed to, actively infected with, or recovered from COVID-19. Nearly every sample came with metadata listing a de-identified subject ID, COVID-19 status, age in years and sex. The material from the prospective study consisted of cDNA or gDNA derived from T cells, B-cell-depleted T cells, or PBMCs. The samples were drawn from the first 160 participants of the ongoing ImmuneRACE study and from 1,200 or so subjects provided by 6 global collaborators. The study at large found these results: The amount of clinical and demographic metadata varied by source and participant and was provided uncurated.

TCRbeta CDR3 regions were amplified from genomic DNA using the immunoSEQ Assay, a bias-controlled multiplex PCR. In the paper's pipeline: Nucleated cell counts per sample were estimated from amplification of reference gene primers within the assay. To quantify the absolute abundance of each unique TCRbeta CDR3 rearrangement, sequence reads were collapsed and filtered. For each sample, productive Simpson clonality was calculated as the square root of Simpson's diversity index over productive rearrangements. TCRdb stores this immuneACCESS table with in-frame sequences only. Part of the clones is absent; in the studies checked, under half of the shortfall reflects unresolved V genes, and no reason is known for the rest. The DNA was the basis for D and trimming; V, J and clone size are from that table. The sample table shows fewer than 350,000 clones, and roughly nine tenths are seen once. Roughly 12% of the sample rests with the top ten.

One collaborating source in Seattle enrolled patients during active infection and followed them longitudinally through the course of disease. The collaborating institutions used their own protocols to collect whole blood in K2EDTA tubes. Collaborator samples were shipped for TCRbeta analysis as frozen whole blood, isolated PBMCs, or DNA extracted from either sample type. In regard to this clone: It lacks a known antigen. Base qualities are not at hand, and no much larger clone is one base apart.

The germline V and J ends show losses of 6 bases and 4 bases respectively, and no gene match explains 6 bases of the junction. The CDR3 spans 14 residues, from the cysteine through the phenylalanine. Only the CDR3 DNA is retained, 42 bases long and in frame from the first base. For CDR1 and CDR2, the germline V gene lists MNHEY and SVGAGI. The receptor was isolated from a young woman with COVID-19, enrolled during active disease. Sequencing was done on a sample of peripheral blood. The chain employs TRBV6-5 and TRBJ2-5; 9 middle bases align to TRBD1. The DNA sequence is given as TGTGCCAGCAGAACAGGGGGCGGAAGAGAGACCCAGTACTTC. Its translation reads: CASRTGGGRETQYF.